Listed here is a single T cell receptor beta chain. Its antigen remains undetermined. No much larger clone exists at a distance of one base, and base qualities are not known. For repertoire sequencing, TCR beta CDR3 regions were amplified from RNA transcripts. HTBI primers and the Qiagen OneStep RT-PCR kit were used in a first-round RT-PCR, which was followed by a second-round multiplex PCR, size selection and purification. Libraries were sequenced paired-end with 100 bp reads on an Illumina HiSeq2000. Processing in the source paper ran as follows. SOAPnuke was used to process the reads, removing any read that contained adapters or uncalled bases, had a mean Phred below 15, or lacked an exact match to the constant primer or identifier. High-quality paired reads were merged with COPE v1.2.5. Unique nucleotide sequences were defined as clonotypes and aligned to IMGT TRB V, D and J references using MiTCR v1.1. The analysis was limited to V-J combinations with a frequency above 0.0001, which together covered approximately 99% of repertoires. A TCR clonal expansion and chaos score per V-J combination was defined as the ratio of F50 clonal expansion to chaos observed in the TCRdist matrix. Welch's t-statistics and random forest were used to reduce features to approximately 13 V-J combinations, which were fed into a naive Bayes classifier. Thyroid-blood repertoire similarity was quantified with the Morisita-Horn index. In TCRdb, the public reads were trimmed at Q25 with fastp and aligned with MiXCR, with productive beta chains retained. Rows are unified per CDR3 protein, each entry keeping the most common DNA and genes. None of the V and J calls come from the authors' own analysis; TCRdb made them. This sample holds more than 1,000,000 distinct CDR3 sequences; 36% were observed only once. The biggest ten clones account for more than 9.5% of the sample.

Hyperthyroidism patients were newly diagnosed, with disease duration under 2 months, and aged 18 to 65 years. Patients were excluded if they had other autoimmune diseases, uncontrolled infections, pregnancy or lactation. Diagnosis relied on clinical symptoms, serum thyroxine, TRAb, thyroid ultrasound and orbital computed tomography. Total RNA was extracted using Trizol reagent, and RNA quality was checked on an Agilent 2100 Bioanalyzer. This entry belongs to a study of Graves' ophthalmopathy and Graves' hyperthyroidism (dated by TCRdb to between 2018 and 2020). Concerning the study at large: A patient counted as having stable hyperthyroidism if there was no progression to ophthalmopathy within 18 months of follow-up. To explore V-J signatures distinguishing ophthalmopathy from hyperthyroidism, a discovery set of some 100 patients (roughly 45 ophthalmopathy, some 55 stable hyperthyroidism) was enrolled. In a handful of hyperthyroidism patients, the T-cell repertoires found in thyroid tissue were compared with those found in blood. For independent validation, a separate cohort was made up of 18 hyperthyroidism patients plus 17 patients who later progressed from hyperthyroidism to ophthalmopathy. To tell Graves' ophthalmopathy apart from Graves' hyperthyroidism, and to predict which patients would progress to ophthalmopathy, the study relied on TCR beta repertoire signatures. Following sampling, methimazole starting at 30 mg daily was administered to hyperthyroidism patients, and high-dose intravenous methylprednisolone was administered to ophthalmopathy patients. In total, approximately 130 blood samples were TCR-sequenced: some 40 ophthalmopathy, some 75 hyperthyroidism and roughly 17 hyperthyroidism-to-ophthalmopathy patients. Summary of the overall study and its limitations: Sample size was not predetermined statistically, and investigators were not blinded to group allocation. In validation, the model predicted ophthalmopathy progression with nearly 71% sensitivity and about 73% specificity; some 13 predicted patients were CT-confirmed with GO in a median of 6.5 months. Ophthalmopathy was separated from stable hyperthyroidism by the 13-signature model with more than 85% sensitivity and less than 82% specificity in cross-validation and with 80%/75% in the test set. Most expanded thyroid clonotypes with a frequency above 0.001 also appeared in blood, which suggests that blood repertoires may reflect the immune response in the thyroid.

CDR1 and CDR2 (SNHLY, FYNNEI) derive from the germline V gene. The CDR3, from cysteine to phenylalanine, totals 13 residues. The sequence is cut down to CDR3 DNA, 39 bases in frame from base 1. V is pared back by 4 bases and J by 4 bases, with 10 bases lying between the germline termini. This clonotype was obtained from an adult man with Graves' hyperthyroidism. The chain links TRBV2 with TRBJ1-2, with the D gene call left open. What was sequenced was peripheral blood or thyroid tissue (not recorded which). The bases are TGTGCCAGCAGTGGCCGGGTCAGCTATGGCTACACCTTC. It is translated as CASSGRVSYGYTF. The reference TRBV2 and TRBJ1-2 proteins fill in what lies around the CDR3, so the full variable domain reads EPEVTQTPSHQVTQMGQEVILRCVPISNHLYFYWYRQILGQKVEFLVSFYNNEISEKSEIFDDQFSVERPDGSNFTLKIRSTKLEDSAMYFCASSGRVSYGYTFGSGTRLTVV.